This TCR beta chain was retrieved from a study of T cell changes during pregnancy in multiple sclerosis (dated by TCRdb to about 2019). General notes on the study: The study looked at changes in the T cell repertoire across pregnancy in women with multiple sclerosis.

This clone was seen once. Its antigen is still unknown. Per-nucleotide qualities are absent, and no much larger clonotype sits a single base away. Libraries were made using the immunoSEQ multiplex PCR assay. In its TCRdb copy, this immuneACCESS table keeps in-frame sequences only and misses some clones. Where compared with another copy, unresolved V genes explain less than half of these, and the others have no known cause. This sample comprises tens of thousands of clones, about nine tenths of them detected only once. 0.15% to 0.2% of the sample comes from the top ten. V lost 6 bases and J lost 7 bases; the stretch between them is 26 bases long. The CDR3 numbers 16 residues from cysteine through phenylalanine. CDR3 DNA is the only sequence kept; it has 48 bases, read in frame from the first base. The germline V gene gives CDR1 as SGHRS and CDR2 as YFSETQ.

The sequenced sample was CD4+ T cells from peripheral blood mononuclear cells, obtained after pregnancy. The chain uses TRBV5-1 and TRBJ2-7; TRBD2 is perhaps the D gene, given 5 matching bases. This TCR derives from a female donor in good health, enrolled as a control in a pregnancy study. The DNA reads TGCGCCAGCACCCGTGGTCCGACGGAGGTGTACGAGGAGCAGTACTTC. This translates into CASTRGPTEVYEEQYF.